Below are 28 T cell receptor beta chains sequenced from a single sample in a study of T cell responses to AZD1222 COVID-19 vaccine. Clones were sequenced by immunoSEQ multiplex PCR, and TCRdb holds only the in-frame ones, with some missing. The table records 140,000 to 150,000 clones, 93% of them present only once. The specimen was peripheral blood, collected on day 0 of AZD1222 vaccination. The receptors shown here come from an adult in good health.

This clone was seen just once. The chain carries TRBV7-9 and TRBJ1-2; D possibly corresponds to TRBD1 (5 bases). V shed 2 bases and J shed 5 bases, with 12 bases lying between them. The CDR3 totals 14 residues. CDR1 SEHNR and CDR2 FQNEAQ come from the germline V gene (reference sequence). The CDR3 DNA reads TGTGCCAGCAGCTTATTGCAGGGCCCGTATGGCTACACCTTC. Its translation: CASSLLQGPYGYTF. The entire variable domain, with the rest obtained from reference TRBV7-9 and TRBJ1-2, is as follows: DTGVSQNPRHKITKRGQNVTFRCDPISEHNRLYWYRQTLGQGPEFLTYFQNEAQLEKSRLLSDRFSAERPKGSFSTLEIQRTEQGDSAMYLCASSLLQGPYGYTFGSGTRLTVV.

The genes are TRBV4-1 and TRBJ1-2; D ambiguous. This CDR3 spans 12 amino acids. The V gene's germline CDR1 is MGHRA and CDR2 YSYEKL. The V gene lost 0 bases and the J gene lost 8 bases, with 7 bases spanning the gap. Written as DNA, the CDR3 is TGCGCCAGCAGCCAAGATCCCGGGGGCTACACCTTC. Translated: CASSQDPGGYTF.

The chain is built from TRBV12-3 or TRBV12-4 and TRBJ1-1; D ambiguous. This CDR3 spans 13 amino acids. V shed 6 bases and J shed 1 base, with 9 bases lying between them. The CDR3 loop reads CASRAHENTEAFF. DNA for the CDR3: TGTGCCAGCAGGGCACATGAGAACACTGAAGCTTTCTTT.

The sample holds one count of this clone. V and J are TRBV9 and TRBJ2-2; D call uncertain. This CDR3 region has 15 residues. V lost 6 bases to trimming and J lost 1 base, with 13 bases between them. Germline V gene data show CDR1 as SGDLS and CDR2 as YYNGEE. CDR3 nucleotides: TGTGCCAGCATGGGCCGTCCAGGGAACACCGGGGAGCTGTTTTTT. Translated, it gives CASMGRPGNTGELFF.

The chain is built from TRBV15 and TRBJ2-2, with unresolved D. CDR3 length equals 14 residues. V shed 0 bases and J shed 6 bases, with 8 bases lying between them. CDR1 LNHNV and CDR2 YYDKDF come from the germline V gene (reference sequence). The CDR3 DNA sequence: TGTGCCACCAGCAGAGATGGGCAGTCCGGGGAGCTGTTTTTT. It specifies CATSRDGQSGELFF.

The chain joins TRBV7-6 to TRBJ1-3, with D perhaps TRBD1 (5 bases). This CDR3 region has 20 residues. The V end lost 0 bases, the J end lost 2 bases, and 23 bases lay between the germline ends. CDR1 SGHVS and CDR2 FNYEAQ come from the germline V gene. CDR3 nucleotides: TGTGCCAGCAGCTTAGCGGGTCGGCTAAATGGAGGGACGGCTGGAAACACCATATATTTT. Its translation is CASSLAGRLNGGTAGNTIYF.

The J gene is TRBJ2-3, the V gene TRBV7-9; either TRBD1 or TRBD2 may fit D (5 bases each). The CDR3 spans 16 residues. V was pared by 2 bases and J by 4 bases, with 16 bases between. The V gene's germline CDR1 is SEHNR and CDR2 FQNEAQ (reference sequence). CDR3 loop: CASSLRGDLDPDTQYF. The CDR3 nucleotides are TGTGCCAGCAGCTTAAGAGGGGACCTGGACCCAGATACGCAGTATTTT. The full variable domain, with the rest looked up from reference TRBV7-9 and TRBJ2-3, is DTGVSQNPRHKITKRGQNVTFRCDPISEHNRLYWYRQTLGQGPEFLTYFQNEAQLEKSRLLSDRFSAERPKGSFSTLEIQRTEQGDSAMYLCASSLRGDLDPDTQYFGPGTRLTVL.

The genes are TRBV6-6 and TRBJ1-3, with D hard to call. This CDR3 has 15 residues. The germline CDR1 and CDR2 sequences are MNHNY and SVGAGI (reference sequence). Trimming cost V 4 bases and J 4 bases, with 14 bases left between them. The CDR3 DNA reads TGTGCCAGCAGTTCCTGGACGGAGGTGGGAAACACCATATATTTT. It codes for CASSSWTEVGNTIYF.

This clone was detected only once. V gene TRBV4-1 combines with J gene TRBJ1-6; D remains ambiguous. With 0 bases removed from V and 9 bases from J, the gap between germline ends came to 12 bases. Germline-derived CDR1 and CDR2 are MGHRA and YSYEKL. This CDR3 region has 15 residues. CDR3 sequence (DNA): TGCGCCAGCAGCCAAGAGCAAGGTTTATTTTCACCCCTCCACTTT. Amino acid sequence: CASSQEQGLFSPLHF.

Only one count was recorded for this clone. J is TRBJ2-7 and V is TRBV11-3; D assignment may be TRBD1 or TRBD2 (5 bases each). The CDR3 length is 15 residues. The germline V gene encodes CDR1 SGHNT and CDR2 YENEEA. V lost 4 bases and J 3 bases, leaving 16 bases between the germline ends. CDR3 sequence: CASSYSGTTYYEQYF. The DNA for the CDR3 is TGTGCCAGCAGCTATTCCGGGACGACCTACTACGAGCAGTACTTC.

The chain uses TRBV7-9 and TRBJ2-5; 10 bases are a match to TRBD1. V dropped 1 base and J dropped 2; count of bases not matched to a gene: 4. This CDR3 has 16 residues. Germline V CDR1 and CDR2: SEHNR, FQNEAQ (reference sequence). This CDR3 is CASSLGDRGPQETQYF. DNA of the CDR3: TGTGCCAGCAGCTTAGGGGACAGGGGACCGCAAGAGACCCAGTACTTC.

This clone was seen a handful of times. CDR3 nucleotides: TGTGCCTGGAACTCATTTCGGACTGAAGCTTTCTTT. This sequence encodes CAWNSFRTEAFF. The V and J genes are TRBV30 and TRBJ1-1; no firm D call. With 4 bases removed from V and 5 bases from J, the gap between germline ends came to 11 bases. From germline, CDR1 is GTSNPN and CDR2 SVGIG (reference sequence). The CDR3 runs 12 residues.

This clone was counted once. The chain joins TRBV5-6 to TRBJ2-7; tentative D call: TRBD1 (6 bases). The germline V and J ends were trimmed by 3 bases and 0 bases, with 19 bases remaining between them. The CDR3 consists of 17 residues. CDR1 and CDR2 (germline): SGHDT, YYEEEE. This CDR3 is CASSWGRDIFSSYEQYF. CDR3 in DNA: TGTGCCAGCAGCTGGGGCCGGGACATCTTCAGCTCCTACGAGCAGTACTTC.

The V and J genes are TRBV5-1 and TRBJ2-6, with 8 bases aligning to TRBD1. Trimming cost V 0 bases and J 1 base; bases outside gene matches: 9. CDR1 and CDR2 (germline): SGHRS, YFSETQ. The CDR3 runs 19 residues. CDR3 residues: CASSLVVQGGLSGANVLTF. As DNA, the CDR3 is TGCGCCAGCAGCTTGGTCGTACAGGGGGGTTTGTCTGGGGCCAACGTCCTGACTTTC.

The rearrangement joins TRBV10-3 to TRBJ2-3, with TRBD1 identical over 7 bases. From germline, CDR1 is ENHRY and CDR2 SYGVKD. This CDR3 is built from 16 residues. V was pared by 1 base and J by 1 base, with 5 bases of the junction left unmatched. CDR3 region: CAISEFGTAGTDTQYF. The CDR3 DNA sequence: TGTGCCATCAGTGAGTTCGGGACAGCGGGCACAGATACGCAGTATTTT.

The chain recombines TRBV19 with TRBJ1-5, with D unresolved. V lost 3 bases to trimming and J lost 0 bases, with 9 bases between them. Germline V CDR1 and CDR2: LNHDA, SQIVND (reference sequence). The CDR3 covers 15 residues. Here the CDR3 reads CASSMTDNSNQPQHF. DNA for the CDR3: TGTGCCAGTAGTATGACCGATAATAGCAATCAGCCCCAGCATTTT.

This clone has only a few counts. V gene TRBV4-3 combines with J gene TRBJ2-2; TRBD2 matches 11 bases. The CDR3 is made up of 17 amino acids. V lost 3 bases to trimming and J lost 4 bases; unmatched junction nucleotides: 7. Germline V gene lookup returns CDR1 LGHNA and CDR2 YSLEER. CDR3 in DNA: TGCGCCAGCAGCCAGAACCCGACTAGCGGGGTCACCGGGGAGCTGTTTTTT. Translating gives CASSQNPTSGVTGELFF.

This rearrangement joins TRBV12-3 or TRBV12-4 to TRBJ1-6, with D unclear. Trimming took 1 base from V and 9 from J, leaving 7 bases between them. This CDR3 region has 13 residues. CDR3 in DNA: TGTGCCAGCAGTTTAGAGTATGGTTCACCCCTCCACTTT. Its translation is CASSLEYGSPLHF.

The chain carries TRBV28 and TRBJ1-1; D remains ambiguous. CDR3 size: 13 residues. The V gene's germline CDR1 is MDHEN and CDR2 SYDVKM. V lost 7 bases, J lost 7 bases, and 16 bases lay in between. The CDR3 coding sequence is TGTGCCAGCACCCCACAACTCGGGAGTGAAGCTTTCTTT. Translating gives CASTPQLGSEAFF.

This chain's CDR3 is CASSFDDGNTGELFF. The CDR3 DNA reads TGTGCCAGCAGCTTCGATGACGGGAACACCGGGGAGCTGTTTTTT. The chain combines TRBV11-2 with TRBJ2-2; no clear D gene. V shed 3 bases and J shed 1 base, with 9 bases lying between them. The CDR3 consists of 15 residues. Germline CDR1 SGHAT, CDR2 FQNNGV.

The chain uses TRBV7-9 and TRBJ1-6; D unclear. Germline loops: CDR1 SEHNR, CDR2 FQNEAQ (reference sequence). V lost 5 bases and J lost 9, with 17 bases in between. The CDR3 sequence is 15 residues long. The CDR3 sequence: CASSAQSTNGSPLHF. The CDR3 nucleotides are TGTGCCAGCAGCGCACAGTCTACAAATGGTTCACCCCTCCACTTT.

This CDR3 is CASSASPLAGDLTGELFF. The CDR3 DNA follows: TGTGCCAGTAGTGCATCCCCACTAGCGGGGGATCTTACCGGGGAGCTGTTTTTT. The rearrangement uses TRBV19 and TRBJ2-2, with 11 bases matching TRBD2. CDR1 is LNHDA and CDR2 is SQIVND in the germline V gene (reference sequence). Trimming removed 5 bases from V and 5 bases from J; junction bases left unmatched: 13. CDR3 length: 18 residues.

The genes are TRBV5-1 and TRBJ2-7; 7 bases fit TRBD1. The length of the CDR3 is 14 residues. The germline gives CDR1 SGHRS, CDR2 YFSETQ. V lost 3 bases, J lost 3 bases, and 6 bases stayed unmatched. The DNA of the CDR3 is TGCGCCAGCAGCTCCAGGTGGGACAGCTACGAGCAGTACTTC. Encoded protein: CASSSRWDSYEQYF.

The chain uses TRBV6-6 and TRBJ2-5; possibly TRBD1 for D (5 bases). The CDR3 is 13 residues long. Germline CDR1 reads MNHNY; CDR2 reads SVGAGI (reference sequence). V was pared by 6 bases and J by 2 bases, with 10 bases between. The CDR3 DNA is TGTGCCAGCAGAAGGACAAATCAAGAGACCCAGTACTTC. Translation gives CASRRTNQETQYF.

This chain connects TRBV3-1 (or the pseudogene TRBV3-2) to TRBJ2-2; D not certain. The length of the CDR3 is 13 residues. Germline-derived CDR1 and CDR2 are LGHDT and YNNKEL (reference sequence). V gave up 5 bases and J gave up 7 bases, with 11 bases separating them. The CDR3 DNA reads TGTGCCAGCAGCTTTTCCCCAGGCGGGGAGCTGTTTTTT. This translates into CASSFSPGGELFF.

The chain carries TRBV7-6 and TRBJ2-1; 12 nucleotides agree with TRBD2. Losses at the gene ends were 2 bases for V and 9 bases for J; bases not matched to a gene: 8. CDR1 SGHVS and CDR2 FNYEAQ come from the germline V gene. The CDR3 runs 16 residues. The CDR3 sequence is CASSLQPGLAGSEQFF. In nucleotides, the CDR3 is TGTGCCAGCAGCTTACAACCGGGACTAGCGGGTTCTGAGCAGTTCTTC.

The chain links TRBV30 to TRBJ1-5, with D possibly matching TRBD1 (6 bases). CDR3 size: 15 residues. In germline, CDR1 is GTSNPN, CDR2 SVGIG (reference sequence). Trimming took 0 bases from V and 3 from J, leaving 12 bases between them. The CDR3 spells CAWSVSEGDNQPQHF. CDR3 bases: TGTGCCTGGAGTGTAAGTGAGGGGGACAATCAGCCCCAGCATTTT.

The gene calls are TRBV30 and TRBJ2-1, with a weak D call TRBD2 (7 bases). The CDR3 loop spans 17 amino acids. Germline V lookup: CDR1 GTSNPN, CDR2 SVGIG (reference sequence). V gave up 3 bases and J gave up 1 base, with 19 bases separating them. The CDR3 is CAWRGGGYRQSYNEQFF. Written as DNA, the CDR3 is TGTGCCTGGAGAGGGGGGGGCTACCGGCAATCCTACAATGAGCAGTTCTTC.